This T cell receptor beta chain was identified during a study of early T cells in non-severe SARS-CoV-2 infection. Study background: Sequencing of unsorted whole blood was done on bulk RNA, leaving chains unpaired. Study-wide results and caveats: Anti-spike CD8 specificities were favored by VDJdb matching, whose results missed private and CD4 specificities.

Attachment of unique molecular identifiers to individual cDNA molecules was performed. TCRdb ran MiXCR on the 5' RACE reads and lists one entry per CDR3 protein. The repertoire holds about 84,000 distinct CDR3 sequences, with 9.5% to 13% as singletons. This clonotype occurred a few times. The antigen remains undetermined. CDR1 SGHNT and CDR2 YENEEA come from the germline V gene. The V and J ends lost 1 base and 9 bases, in that order; junction bases with no gene match: 6. This CDR3 region has 15 residues. The rearrangement uses TRBV11-3 and TRBJ1-6; 7 bases map to TRBD1. Sequenced material: whole blood. The clonotype originates from an adult who was a healthcare worker with PCR-confirmed SARS-CoV-2 infection or an uninfected control (not recorded which). DNA of the CDR3: TGTGCCAGCAGCTTAGTGACAGGGCAGGGTTCACCCCTCCACTTT. Protein: CASSLVTGQGSPLHF.